Listed below are T cell receptor beta chains from one sample, sequenced in a study of T-cell memory formation after mild COVID-19. In TCRdb, the 5' RACE reads were re-called with MiXCR into one record per CDR3 protein. The repertoire holds a few hundred thousand distinct CDR3 sequences, with 15% to 20% as singletons. The sample consisted of PBMCs or a T cell subset sorted from them (not recorded which). The receptors originated from a man younger than 35 who had mild COVID-19 (a few samples of this study predate the infection). Cell type and time point are not known. Both conserved end residues are part of each CDR3. D genes are given only for firm matches. A clone size is listed for some rows: how often the clone was seen (once, few, many), or a class if it is expanded.

clone size,J gene,V gene,D gene,CDR3 DNA,CDR3 protein
many,TRBJ1-1,TRBV20-1,TRBD1,TGCAGTGCTAGAGATGCAGGACAGGGGCACTATGCTGAAGCTTTCTTT,CSARDAGQGHYAEAFF
few,TRBJ2-3,TRBV7-6,NA,TGTGCCAGCAGCCTCCAGGCGGGGTTAGATACGCAGTATTTT,CASSLQAGLDTQYF
few,TRBJ2-5,TRBV11-2,NA,TGTGCCAGCAGCCTGTGGACAATCCAAGAGACCCAGTACTTC,CASSLWTIQETQYF
few,TRBJ1-2,TRBV7-8,NA,TGTGCCAGCAGCTCCCCCCGGCTGCGACAGAGCTATGGCTACACCTTC,CASSSPRLRQSYGYTF
NA,TRBJ2-1,TRBV6-5,NA,TGTGCCAGCAGTTATGCCACCTCCTACAATGAGCAGTTCTTC,CASSYATSYNEQFF
few,TRBJ1-5,TRBV9,NA,TGTGCCAGCAGCGTAGCCCCCACAGAGGACCAGCCCCAGCATTTT,CASSVAPTEDQPQHF
NA,TRBJ2-1,TRBV19,NA,TGTGCCAGTAGTATAGATCCTAGTTACAATGAGCAGTTCTTC,CASSIDPSYNEQFF
NA,TRBJ2-5,TRBV29-1,NA,TGCAGCGTTGAGCGGGGTTCAGAGACCCAGTACTTC,CSVERGSETQYF
few,TRBJ1-1,TRBV12-3/TRBV12-4,NA,TGTGCCAGCAGTCCCCTCGGGGGGACGATCTTATCCCCTGAAGCTTTCTTT,CASSPLGGTILSPEAFF
NA,TRBJ2-3,TRBV5-4,NA,TGTGCCAGCAGCTTTTTGGGGGCTGAGGATACGCAGTATTTT,CASSFLGAEDTQYF
few,TRBJ1-2,TRBV7-2,NA,TGTGCCAGCAGCCGGGCTAACAACTATGGCTACACCTTC,CASSRANNYGYTF
NA,TRBJ2-6,TRBV25-1,NA,TGTGCCAGCAGTGAGCCCGGTGGGGCCAACGTCCTGACTTTC,CASSEPGGANVLTF
few,TRBJ2-5,TRBV5-1,NA,TGCGCCAGCAGCGCTGTCACAGGTGGGGAAGAGACCCAGTACTTC,CASSAVTGGEETQYF
few,TRBJ2-4,TRBV5-1,TRBD1,TGCGCCAGCAGCCCTGGACAGGGGGAAACAATTGTCAGAACGGGTCTAGCCAAAAACATTCAGTACTTC,CASSPGQGETIVRTGLAKNIQYF
NA,TRBJ2-1,TRBV11-2,NA,TGTGCCAGCAGCGCCCTTAACCATGAGCAGTTCTTC,CASSALNHEQFF
NA,TRBJ1-4,TRBV5-1,NA,TGCGCCAGCAGCCCCGACGGAGGTAATGAAAAACTGTTTTTT,CASSPDGGNEKLFF
few,TRBJ1-5,TRBV6-1,NA,TGTGCCAGCAGTGGCCAGGGTATTGGGCAGCCCCAGCATTTT,CASSGQGIGQPQHF
NA,TRBJ1-3,TRBV12-5,TRBD1,TGTGCTAGTGGTTTGGCCCTGGACAGGACCTCTGGAAACACCATATATTTT,CASGLALDRTSGNTIYF
NA,TRBJ1-1,TRBV7-9,NA,TGTGCCAGCAGCCCCGGGCCCCGGGGCACTGAAGCTTTCTTT,CASSPGPRGTEAFF
few,TRBJ1-2,TRBV10-3,NA,TGTGCCATCAGCCTAAAGGGTGGCTACACCTTC,CAISLKGGYTF
many,TRBJ1-5,TRBV6-1,NA,TGTGCCAGCATCGCAGGTACGACGGGTGTAGGGGGGCCCCAGCATTTT,CASIAGTTGVGGPQHF
few,TRBJ2-7,TRBV20-1,TRBD1,TGCAGTGCTGGTCGGACAGGGCCTGCAGAGCAGTACTTC,CSAGRTGPAEQYF
NA,TRBJ1-1,TRBV5-1,NA,TGCGCCAGCAGCTACCGTGGGGGGTTCAGCACTGAAGCTTTCTTT,CASSYRGGFSTEAFF
NA,TRBJ2-2,TRBV20-1,NA,TGCAGTGCTGGTAGCGAGAACACCGGGGAGCTGTTTTTT,CSAGSENTGELFF
NA,TRBJ1-5,TRBV5-5,NA,TGTGCCAGCAGCCCCCAGCCTTATAGCAATCAGCCCCAGCATTTT,CASSPQPYSNQPQHF
NA,TRBJ1-2,TRBV5-1,NA,TGCGCCAGCAGCTTGCAGTCTTCTGACTATGGCTACACCTTC,CASSLQSSDYGYTF
few,TRBJ2-1,TRBV7-2,TRBD2,TGTGCCAGCAGCGCGACGGGGGGGCTAGCCTACAATGAGCAGTTCTTC,CASSATGGLAYNEQFF
NA,TRBJ2-1,TRBV11-1,NA,TGTGCCAGCAGCTCTGTCTGGGTCGGTGAGCAGTTCTTC,CASSSVWVGEQFF
many,TRBJ2-3,TRBV11-2,TRBD2,TGTGCCAGCAGCTTAGCAAGCGGGGGGTATGAAGATACGCAGTATTTT,CASSLASGGYEDTQYF
NA,TRBJ2-1,TRBV5-1,NA,TGCGCCAGCAGCTTGGGGCGGGGGCTAAACAATGAGCAGTTCTTC,CASSLGRGLNNEQFF
NA,TRBJ2-6,TRBV7-6,TRBD2,TGTGCCAGCAGCTTAATGATCAGCGGGACCGGGGCCAACGTCCTGACTTTC,CASSLMISGTGANVLTF
few,TRBJ2-1,TRBV7-2,TRBD2,TGTGCCAGCAGCTTGGACCTATTTAGCGGGGTATACAATGAGCAGTTCTTC,CASSLDLFSGVYNEQFF
many,TRBJ2-7,TRBV12-3/TRBV12-4,TRBD1,TGTGCCAGCAGTTACAGGGGCGAGCAGTACTTC,CASSYRGEQYF
few,TRBJ2-1,TRBV7-3,NA,TGTGCCAGCAGCTCCCCATTGTCCGATGAGCAGTTCTTC,CASSSPLSDEQFF
few,TRBJ2-1,TRBV7-6,TRBD2,TGTGCCAGCAGAAAGCGGGAGGGACACAATGAGCAGTTCTTC,CASRKREGHNEQFF
many,TRBJ2-3,TRBV7-9,NA,TGTGCCAGCAGCTTAGAGGGTAGCACAGATACGCAGTATTTT,CASSLEGSTDTQYF
NA,TRBJ1-1,TRBV7-9,NA,TGTGCCACAGACCCCATGAACACTGAAGCTTTCTTT,CATDPMNTEAFF
NA,TRBJ1-2,TRBV7-9,NA,TGTGCCAGCAGTCATAACTTACAGGGAGGAGGCTACACCTTC,CASSHNLQGGGYTF
few,TRBJ2-1,TRBV5-1,TRBD2,TGCGCCAGCAGCTTGACTAGCGCCGTCGATGAGCAGTTCTTC,CASSLTSAVDEQFF
few,TRBJ1-6,TRBV7-9,NA,TGTGCCAGCAGCTGGCTAGACAGGTATTCACCCCTCCACTTT,CASSWLDRYSPLHF
NA,TRBJ2-3,TRBV29-1,NA,TGCAGCGCTTCCTACTTGGTTGATACGCAGTATTTT,CSASYLVDTQYF
few,TRBJ2-2,TRBV2,NA,TGTGCCAGCAGGGTCTTACCCGGGGAGCTGTTTTTT,CASRVLPGELFF
NA,TRBJ1-1,TRBV10-3,NA,TGTGCCATCAGTGGACGGGACACTGAAGCTTTCTTT,CAISGRDTEAFF
NA,TRBJ1-2,TRBV19,NA,TGTGCCACCCATCGGGGGGGCAATGGCTACACCTTC,CATHRGGNGYTF
NA,TRBJ2-2,TRBV7-9,NA,TGTGCCAGCAGCTCAGGGCTTTACACCGGGGAGCTGTTTTTT,CASSSGLYTGELFF
few,TRBJ2-7,TRBV20-1,TRBD1,TGCAGTGCTCTCCGGGACAGAGCTTACGAGCAGTACTTC,CSALRDRAYEQYF
few,TRBJ2-3,TRBV6-2/TRBV6-3,NA,TGTGCCAGCTCTCTCTCATTAGATACGCAGTATTTT,CASSLSLDTQYF
NA,TRBJ1-1,TRBV5-1,NA,TGCGCCAGCTCTCTCTCCCGGACAGAGAACACTGAAGCTTTCTTT,CASSLSRTENTEAFF
few,TRBJ2-3,TRBV6-1,NA,TGTGCCAGCAGTTCCCGAAGGGCCATCACAGATACGCAGTATTTT,CASSSRRAITDTQYF
few,TRBJ2-2,TRBV5-1,NA,TGCGCCAGCAGCTCCCCCCGCGACAGCCCCCATACGAACACCGGGGAGCTGTTTTTT,CASSSPRDSPHTNTGELFF
NA,TRBJ2-2,TRBV24-1,NA,TGTGCCACCAGTGTCCCGGGACCCCCACGACCCGGGGAGCTGTTTTTT,CATSVPGPPRPGELFF
NA,TRBJ1-1,TRBV2,NA,TGTGCCAGCAGCGTGGGGGGAGGACTTACTGAAGCTTTCTTT,CASSVGGGLTEAFF
NA,TRBJ2-2,TRBV11-2,TRBD1,TGTGCCAGCAGCCCGGGACAGGGATGGACCGGGGAGCTGTTTTTT,CASSPGQGWTGELFF
NA,TRBJ2-5,TRBV18,NA,TGTGCCAGCTCACCAGGGGAGTACCAAGAGACCCAGTACTTC,CASSPGEYQETQYF